The clone carrying this TCR beta chain has at least ten counts. The entry originates in a study of regulatory T cells in long-lasting Graves disease. Time point indicated: persistent/refractory GD, antithyroid drugs over 5 years with positive TRAb. PBMC-extracted RNA yielded the TCR library. To make TCR beta libraries, researchers used iRepertoire HTBI primers and Arm-PCR of CDR3 regions. TCRdb independently ran MiXCR on the multiplex PCR reads; one entry per CDR3 protein. The sample has about 430,000 distinct CDR3 sequences; roughly a fifth are singletons. The sample in question was peripheral blood mononuclear cells (PBMCs), obtained when the disease was refractory, from a patient treated with antithyroid drugs. This sequence originates from a female donor with Graves disease.

The CDR3 DNA follows: TGTGCCAGCAGTTCCGGGCCCTACTATGGCTACACCTTC. This gives the protein CASSSGPYYGYTF. The chain employs TRBV7-9 and TRBJ1-2; D not resolved. V was pared by 6 bases and J by 3 bases, with 11 bases between. CDR1 and CDR2 from the germline V gene are SEHNR and FQNEAQ (reference sequence). The CDR3 spans 13 residues.